The next 9 T cell receptor beta chains were all read from a single sample in a study of T-cell reconstitution after alpha-beta-depleted transplantation in children. The authors prepared the TCRbeta library with unique molecular identifiers. MiXCR, run by TCRdb on the PCR reads, gives a single entry per CDR3 protein. The profile shows about 980,000 distinct CDR3 sequences, 25% to 35% of them singletons. The starting material was PBMCs, mostly from graft donor cells, obtained 360 days after TCRalphabeta/CD19-depleted stem cell transplant. The receptors were sampled from a boy under two years old who had a stem cell transplant for SCID, so the T cells may come from the graft donor.

This clonotype was seen repeatedly, ten times or more. The chain has TRBV28 and TRBJ1-2, with D maybe TRBD1 (5 bases). The germline V and J ends were trimmed by 10 bases and 8 bases, with 20 bases remaining between them. Germline V gives CDR1 MDHEN, CDR2 SYDVKM. The length of the CDR3 is 13 residues. The CDR3 nucleotides read TGTGCCACCATGCAATGGGGCAGCGAGGGCTACACCTTC. It specifies CATMQWGSEGYTF.

This clonotype was detected only once. V and J are TRBV5-1 and TRBJ2-7; no reliable D call. Trimming cost V 3 bases and J 5 bases, with 12 bases left between them. The CDR3 is 13 residues long. CDR1 is SGHRS, CDR2 YFSETQ, per germline. CDR3 amino acids: CASSWSAVHEQYF. The CDR3 DNA sequence: TGCGCCAGCAGCTGGTCGGCGGTCCACGAGCAGTACTTC.

The chain joins TRBV7-8 to TRBJ2-7, with D possibly matching TRBD1 (5 bases). The CDR3 consists of 14 residues. The V end was cut by 2 bases, the J end by 0 bases, with 8 bases between. The germline V gene has CDR1 SGHVS and CDR2 FQNEAQ. The CDR3 sequence: CASSLIDSSYEQYF. The CDR3 bases are TGTGCCAGCAGCTTAATCGACAGCTCCTACGAGCAGTACTTC.

This clonotype appeared a few times. V gene TRBV6-1 combines with J gene TRBJ2-3; 7 nucleotides agree with TRBD2. The length of the CDR3 is 14 residues. The germline CDR1 and CDR2 sequences are MNHNS and SASEGT. J was trimmed by 0 bases and V by 6 bases; bases with no gene match: 3. The DNA of the CDR3 is TGTGCCAGCAGGCTTAGCGGGAGCACAGATACGCAGTATTTT. It is translated as CASRLSGSTDTQYF.

The chain has TRBV9 and TRBJ2-7; D gene uncertain. The CDR3 consists of 13 residues. Germline lookup yields CDR1 SGDLS and CDR2 YYNGEE. Trimming stripped 4 bases from V and 3 bases from J, with 11 bases between. The DNA for the CDR3 is TGTGCCAGCAGCCTGGACCTGGACTACGAGCAGTACTTC. The encoded protein is CASSLDLDYEQYF.

The table lists this clonotype with many counts. This chain connects TRBV9 to TRBJ2-1, with D uncertain. CDR1 is SGDLS, CDR2 YYNGEE, per germline. V lost 4 bases and J 12 bases, leaving 14 bases between the germline ends. This CDR3 has 12 amino acids. In nucleotides, the CDR3 is TGTGCCAGCAGCAACCCAGGTGGCTCGCAGTTCTTC. Protein product: CASSNPGGSQFF.

The J gene is TRBJ2-2, the V gene TRBV2, with a possible D match to TRBD1 (5 bases). This CDR3 region has 14 residues. The germline V gene has CDR1 SNHLY and CDR2 FYNNEI. V was cut by 8 bases and J by 0 bases, with 10 bases left in between. The CDR3 nucleotides read TGTGCCAGCCGGAGCAGGGCGAACACCGGGGAGCTGTTTTTT. It specifies CASRSRANTGELFF.

V is TRBV2 and J is TRBJ2-5; D remains ambiguous. Trimming stripped 6 bases from V and 5 bases from J, with 13 bases between. The CDR3 runs to 13 residues. Per germline, CDR1 SNHLY and CDR2 FYNNEI. CDR3 region: CASSSHGGETQYF. The CDR3 nucleotides read TGTGCCAGCAGCTCCCATGGTGGGGAGACCCAGTACTTC.

The chain uses TRBV11-1 and TRBJ2-1; possibly TRBD1 for D (6 bases). V lost 1 base and J lost 5, with 30 bases in between. CDR3 size: 21 residues. Germline loops: CDR1 SGHAT, CDR2 FQDESV (reference sequence). Here the CDR3 reads CASSLVMFIGAGADADNEQFF. DNA for the CDR3: TGTGCCAGCAGCTTAGTTATGTTTATCGGGGCAGGGGCGGACGCAGACAATGAGCAGTTCTTC.